Each of the 32 T cell receptor beta chains below was sequenced from the same sample in a study of vaccination and CD4 T cells after COVID-19 (dated by TCRdb to 2022 to 2024). Library construction relied on PCR. Sequencing instrument: Illumina iSeq 100. At the Johns Hopkins FTIC core, DNA from the cultured CD4+ T cells underwent TCR sequencing with the Oncomine TCR Beta short-read assay. TCRdb reprocessed the public reads (quality trimming at Q25 with fastp, clone calling with MiXCR) and kept in-frame beta chains. Duplicate CDR3 protein sequences are folded into a single record with the most common DNA and genes. The sample profile shows 8,000 to 11,000 distinct CDR3 sequences; around 64% of them were found once. Clones ranked in the top ten supply 27% of the sample. For these receptors, no antigen is known. The treatment or condition label of this sample denotes: roughly 11-day PBMC culture with coronavirus spike peptide pools or control peptides (ViraFEST assay).

The sequencing sample was made of CD4+ T cells from blood, cultured in vitro. These receptor sequences come from a human donor who had recovered from COVID-19.

The rearrangement links TRBV6-1 to TRBJ2-2; 14 bases are a match to TRBD2. This CDR3 comprises 21 residues. The germline CDR1 and CDR2 sequences are MNHNS and SASEGT. V shed 5 bases and J 1 base; nucleotides not matched to a gene: 15. The DNA of the CDR3 is TGTGCCAGCAGTCCCGGACAGGGGAGAGGACTAGCGGGAGGGAACACCGGGGAGCTGTTTTTT. It encodes CASSPGQGRGLAGGNTGELFF.

This clonotype was seen only a few times. The chain has TRBV28 and TRBJ1-1; D is undetermined. The length of the CDR3 is 15 residues. In germline, CDR1 is MDHEN, CDR2 SYDVKM. Trimming cost V 4 bases and J 8 bases, with 20 bases left between them. In DNA, the CDR3 is TGTGCCAGCAGTTCCCGACACCCTAGCCGGGTGGAAGCTTTCTTT. Its protein product is CASSSRHPSRVEAFF.

The chain links TRBV7-2 to TRBJ1-3, with TRBD1 as a possible D gene (5 bases). Germline loops: CDR1 SGHTA, CDR2 FQGNSA. This CDR3 contains 15 residues. Deletions cut 5 bases from V and 0 bases from J, with 11 bases between. CDR3 bases: TGTGCCAGCAGCGCCGCGGGGGGCTCTGGAAACACCATATATTTT. Its translation is CASSAAGGSGNTIYF.

V usage is TRBV6-1 and J usage is TRBJ1-3, with D maybe TRBD1 (6 bases). Germline-derived CDR1 and CDR2 are MNHNS and SASEGT. V lost 7 bases, J lost 0 bases, and 16 bases lay in between. This CDR3 is 16 amino acids long. The CDR3 coding sequence is TGTGCCAGCAAGACAGGACCCGGGACCTCTGGAAACACCATATATTTT. Translating it yields CASKTGPGTSGNTIYF.

The chain has TRBV20-1 and TRBJ2-7; the D gene is possibly TRBD2 (5 bases). V was trimmed by 7 bases and J by 1 base, leaving 17 bases between them. Germline lookup yields CDR1 DFQATT and CDR2 SNEGSKA (reference sequence). The CDR3 runs to 14 residues. The CDR3, as DNA: TGCAGTGTTCCACGCCCGGGGAGTTCCTACGAGCAGTACTTC. Its protein product is CSVPRPGSSYEQYF.

Here the CDR3 reads CSVVPGQRGEAFF. CDR3 nucleotides: TGCAGCGTTGTACCGGGACAGCGGGGGGAAGCTTTCTTT. The chain combines TRBV29-1 with TRBJ1-1; 7 positions agree with TRBD1. V was pared by 4 bases and J by 8 bases, with 10 bases of the junction left unmatched. There are 13 residues in the CDR3. CDR1 is SQVTM and CDR2 is ANQGSEA in the germline V gene.

The rearrangement links TRBV20-1 to TRBJ1-5; a weak D match, TRBD1 (6 bases). Germline V gene lookup returns CDR1 DFQATT and CDR2 SNEGSKA (reference sequence). Trimming stripped 3 bases from V and 6 bases from J, with 18 bases between. The CDR3 runs 15 residues. CDR3 loop: CSARREAGVIQPQHF. The CDR3 DNA sequence: TGCAGTGCTAGGAGGGAGGCAGGGGTCATTCAGCCCCAGCATTTT.

This chain connects TRBV6-5 to TRBJ1-2; the D gene is possibly TRBD1 (6 bases). Trimming removed 0 bases from V and 7 bases from J, with 21 bases in between. The CDR3 is made up of 17 amino acids. In germline, CDR1 is MNHEY, CDR2 SVGAGI. This CDR3 reads CASSYSGTSTTFGGYTF. CDR3 bases: TGTGCCAGCAGTTACTCCGGGACAAGTACCACCTTTGGTGGCTACACCTTC.

In its sample, this clonotype was seen a few times. The gene calls are TRBV7-9 and TRBJ1-2; 9 bases are a match to TRBD1. There are 14 residues in the CDR3. J gave up 8 bases and V 1 base, and 5 bases lay outside the gene matches. Germline lookup yields CDR1 SEHNR and CDR2 FQNEAQ (reference sequence). CDR3 nucleotide sequence: TGTGCCAGCAGCTTAGTAACAGGGGGCCTGGGCTACACCTTC. Its translation: CASSLVTGGLGYTF.

This clonotype turned up a few times. The J gene is TRBJ1-6, the V gene TRBV27, with a weak D call TRBD1 (5 bases). CDR1 and CDR2 from the germline V gene are MNHEY and SMNVEV (reference sequence). This CDR3 has 17 amino acids. V was clipped by 5 bases and J by 5 bases, with 19 bases between them. The CDR3: CASSPRQGLNHNSPLHF. The CDR3 nucleotides are TGTGCCAGCAGTCCCCGGCAGGGCTTAAACCATAATTCACCCCTCCACTTT.

The chain couples TRBV5-6 to TRBJ1-5; possibly TRBD1 for D (5 bases). There are 16 residues in the CDR3. Germline V gene lookup returns CDR1 SGHDT and CDR2 YYEEEE. V was trimmed by 3 bases and J by 1 base, leaving 14 bases between them. The CDR3 sequence is CASSSRGRGSNQPQHF. The CDR3 nucleotides read TGTGCCAGCAGCTCCCGGGGCCGAGGGAGCAATCAGCCCCAGCATTTT.

V gene TRBV2 combines with J gene TRBJ1-4; D unclear. Trimming removed 7 bases at V and 2 bases at J, with 11 bases between. CDR3 length: 14 residues. CDR1 is SNHLY, CDR2 FYNNEI, per germline. The DNA for the CDR3 is TGTGCCAGCAAAGAAAGGGCCACTAATGAAAAACTGTTTTTT. Translating it yields CASKERATNEKLFF.

This sequence joins TRBV18 and TRBJ2-1, with 11 bases that match TRBD2. This CDR3 spans 14 amino acids. V dropped 6 bases and J dropped 12; count of bases not matched to a gene: 10. From germline, CDR1 is KGHSH and CDR2 LQKENI. CDR3 amino acids: CASSPVVAGGLQFF. The CDR3, as DNA: TGTGCCAGCTCGCCCGTGGTAGCGGGGGGGTTGCAGTTCTTC.

The rearrangement links TRBV11-2 to TRBJ1-4, with D possibly matching TRBD1 (5 bases). Germline V CDR1 and CDR2: SGHAT, FQNNGV. V lost 3 bases, J lost 7 bases, and 12 bases lay in between. This CDR3 spans 14 amino acids. CDR3 in DNA: TGTGCCAGCAGCTTTGGCGGGGCGACTGAAAAACTGTTTTTT. It codes for CASSFGGATEKLFF. The complete variable domain, with remaining parts taken from reference TRBV11-2 and TRBJ1-4, reads EAGVAQSPRYKIIEKRQSVAFWCNPISGHATLYWYQQILGQGPKLLIQFQNNGVVDDSQLPKDRFSAERLKGVDSTLKIQPAKLEDSAVYLCASSFGGATEKLFFGSGTQLSVL.

The chain has TRBV7-2 and TRBJ2-5; 10 bases align to TRBD1. The V and J ends lost 0 bases and 5 bases, in that order; junction bases with no gene match: 6. Germline V CDR1 and CDR2: SGHTA, FQGNSA. This CDR3 spans 16 amino acids. CDR3 DNA sequence: TGTGCCAGCAGCTTAGCAGGGGACAGGGGAGGGGAGACCCAGTACTTC. This translates into CASSLAGDRGGETQYF. Full variable domain (missing parts from reference TRBV7-2 and TRBJ2-5): GAGVSQSPSNKVTEKGKDVELRCDPISGHTALYWYRQSLGQGLEFLIYFQGNSAPDKSGLPSDRFSAERTGGSVSTLTIQRTQQEDSAVYLCASSLAGDRGGETQYFGPGTRLLVL.

This clonotype has only a few counts. The rearrangement links TRBV5-4 to TRBJ1-6, with D unclear. Trimming shortened V by 1 base and J by 8 bases, and 10 bases separated the two germline ends. Germline V CDR1 and CDR2: SGHNT, YYREEE (reference sequence). CDR3 length: 14 residues. The CDR3 nucleotides read TGTGCCAGCAGCTTGAGTCCAGAGGATTCACCCCTCCACTTT. Its translation is CASSLSPEDSPLHF.

The chain recombines TRBV19 with TRBJ1-2; D is uncertain. The CDR3 totals 15 residues. Germline CDR1 reads LNHDA; CDR2 reads SQIVND (reference sequence). Trimming shortened V by 3 bases and J by 4 bases, and 15 bases separated the two germline ends. The CDR3 loop is CASSIRSQRIYGYTF. The CDR3 region has the DNA TGTGCCAGTAGTATTAGGTCTCAGAGGATCTATGGCTACACCTTC.

The rearrangement uses TRBV6-1 and TRBJ2-2; 8 bases line up with TRBD2. CDR3 length: 15 residues. CDR1 and CDR2 (germline): MNHNS, SASEGT. J gave up 5 bases and V 8 bases, and 10 bases lay outside the gene matches. DNA of the CDR3: TGTGCCAGCGGAGAGGACGGGAGGGAAACCGGGGAGCTGTTTTTT. Protein sequence: CASGEDGRETGELFF.

Here the CDR3 reads CSARPPGQINSPLHF. The CDR3 DNA is TGCAGTGCTAGACCCCCGGGACAGATTAATTCACCCCTCCACTTT. The V call is TRBV20-1, the J call TRBJ1-6; 7 nucleotides line up with TRBD1. Germline assignment: CDR1 DFQATT and CDR2 SNEGSKA (reference sequence). The V and J ends lost 2 bases and 6 bases, in that order; junction bases with no gene match: 7. The CDR3 is 15 residues long.

The chain links TRBV11-2 to TRBJ2-1, with D tentatively TRBD1 or TRBD2 (6 bases each). Germline lookup yields CDR1 SGHAT and CDR2 FQNNGV. The CDR3 consists of 15 residues. V shed 4 bases and J shed 4 bases, with 14 bases lying between them. The CDR3 DNA sequence: TGTGCCAGCAGCTCGCCACGGGGGCGTTACAATGAGCAGTTCTTC. Protein: CASSSPRGRYNEQFF.

The gene calls are TRBV24-1 and TRBJ1-5, with D unresolved. The CDR3 covers 14 residues. Germline V gene sequence: CDR1 KGHDR, CDR2 SFDVKD. The V gene lost 2 bases and the J gene lost 1 base, with 5 bases spanning the gap. The CDR3 protein is CATSDSGSNQPQHF. In DNA, the CDR3 is TGTGCCACCAGTGATTCAGGCAGCAATCAGCCCCAGCATTTT.

The chain recombines TRBV20-1 with TRBJ1-2; no clear D gene. The V end was cut by 8 bases, the J end by 4 bases, with 11 bases between. Looked up from germline, CDR1 is DFQATT and CDR2 is SNEGSKA (reference sequence). The CDR3 consists of 11 residues. CDR3 DNA: TGCAGTTCCAACATCGGCTATGGCTACACCTTC. It is translated as CSSNIGYGYTF.

The J gene is TRBJ2-5, the V gene TRBV7-3, with 9 bases fitting TRBD2. Germline V lookup: CDR1 SGHTA, CDR2 FQGTGA. V trimming: 2 bases; J trimming: 4 bases; junction bases outside the gene matches: 5. This CDR3 spans 15 amino acids. CDR3: CASSLAGGQGETQYF. In DNA form, the CDR3 reads TGTGCCAGCAGCTTAGCGGGGGGGCAGGGAGAGACCCAGTACTTC.

The rearrangement uses TRBV7-9 and TRBJ2-7; D unclear. Trimming left V 6 bases short and J 5 bases short, with 14 bases between. The CDR3 is 13 amino acids. Germline lookup yields CDR1 SEHNR and CDR2 FQNEAQ (reference sequence). The CDR3, as DNA: TGTGCCAGCAGACCTTCAGGCACCCACGAGCAGTACTTC. The encoded protein is CASRPSGTHEQYF.

In its sample, this clonotype was seen once. As DNA, the CDR3 is TGTGCCAGTAAACTAGCGGAGACTTACAATGAGCAGTTCTTC. Protein sequence: CASKLAETYNEQFF. This chain joins TRBV27 and TRBJ2-1; 8 positions match TRBD2. CDR3 length equals 14 residues. CDR1 is MNHEY, CDR2 SMNVEV, per germline (reference sequence). V dropped 9 bases and J dropped 4; count of bases not matched to a gene: 8.

This clonotype was seen only a few times. V usage is TRBV28 and J usage is TRBJ1-2; TRBD1 is a possible D gene (5 bases). Germline CDR1 reads MDHEN; CDR2 reads SYDVKM. V lost 10 bases and J 4 bases, leaving 10 bases between the germline ends. The CDR3 loop spans 11 amino acids. DNA for the CDR3: TGTGCCATCGTAGGGACCTATGGCTACACCTTC. The encoded protein is CAIVGTYGYTF.

The genes are TRBV19 and TRBJ1-5; possibly TRBD1 for D (6 bases). V was pared by 5 bases and J by 2 bases, with 16 bases between. The CDR3 runs 16 residues. CDR1 is LNHDA and CDR2 is SQIVND in the germline V gene (reference sequence). The DNA for the CDR3 is TGTGCCAGTAGTCCCACTGACAGGAGCGGCAATCAGCCCCAGCATTTT. As protein: CASSPTDRSGNQPQHF.

The chain uses TRBV24-1 and TRBJ2-3; D unresolved. The CDR3 has 14 residues. The germline CDR1 and CDR2 sequences are KGHDR and SFDVKD. Trimming removed 3 bases at V and 3 bases at J, with 9 bases between. The CDR3 sequence: CATSDRGATDTQYF. The CDR3 region has the DNA TGTGCCACCAGTGATCGTGGAGCTACAGATACGCAGTATTTT.

J is TRBJ2-3 and V is TRBV7-2; 7 bases line up with TRBD1. The germline CDR1 and CDR2 sequences are SGHTA and FQGNSA. The J segment lost 4 bases and the V segment lost 1 base, leaving 11 bases of the junction unmatched. The CDR3 extends over 17 amino acids. The CDR3 is CASSLVRGDRAPDTQYF. Written as DNA, the CDR3 is TGTGCCAGCAGCTTAGTGAGAGGAGACAGGGCCCCAGATACGCAGTATTTT. The whole variable domain, remainder taken from reference TRBV7-2 and TRBJ2-3, is GAGVSQSPSNKVTEKGKDVELRCDPISGHTALYWYRQSLGQGLEFLIYFQGNSAPDKSGLPSDRFSAERTGGSVSTLTIQRTQQEDSAVYLCASSLVRGDRAPDTQYFGPGTRLTVL.

This clonotype was seen more than once but under ten times. The chain couples TRBV6-2 or TRBV6-3 to TRBJ2-5, with D tentatively TRBD1 or TRBD2 (5 bases each). The CDR3 length is 15 residues. Germline V gives CDR1 MNHEY, CDR2 SVGEGT. The V end was cut by 0 bases, the J end by 3 bases, with 11 bases between. The CDR3 sequence is CASSYSGREKETQYF. CDR3 DNA: TGTGCCAGCAGTTACTCCGGCAGGGAGAAAGAGACCCAGTACTTC.

J is TRBJ1-1 and V is TRBV10-3, with D uncertain. V lost 0 bases and J lost 5, with 7 bases in between. Germline CDR1 ENHRY, CDR2 SYGVKD. This CDR3 comprises 13 residues. The CDR3 nucleotides read TGTGCCATCAGTGAGTCCGAGAGAACTGAAGCTTTCTTT. Protein: CAISESERTEAFF.

The chain links TRBV7-2 to TRBJ2-5; the match to TRBD2 covers 13 bases. V lost 5 bases and J lost 5; bases outside the gene matches: 14. The CDR3 covers 18 residues. Germline loops: CDR1 SGHTA, CDR2 FQGNSA. The CDR3 sequence: CASSRLAGGLTNLETQYF. The CDR3 region has the DNA TGTGCCAGCAGCCGACTAGCGGGGGGCCTTACCAATTTGGAGACCCAGTACTTC.